The 27 T cell receptor beta chains listed next were all sequenced from one sample in a study of cytomegalovirus exposure and HLA in healthy donors. The data were produced by immunoSEQ multiplex PCR, yet TCRdb's version contains in-frame clones alone and is incomplete. The sample holds approximately 65,000 clones; 90% to 95% are singletons and the top ten take less than 6%. The sample consisted of PBMCs. These receptors originate from a man between 18 and 35 years old in good health and CMV-seropositive.

The chain recombines TRBV2 with TRBJ2-5; 8 bases agree with TRBD1. Germline trimming cut 0 bases from V and 5 bases from J; bases unmatched to any gene: 8. The CDR3 extends over 16 amino acids. In germline, CDR1 is SNHLY, CDR2 FYNNEI. This CDR3 is CASSEASGGLGETQYF. The CDR3 region has the DNA TGTGCCAGCAGTGAAGCGTCAGGGGGCCTCGGGGAGACCCAGTACTTC. The variable domain in full, completed from reference TRBV2 and TRBJ2-5, reads EPEVTQTPSHQVTQMGQEVILRCVPISNHLYFYWYRQILGQKVEFLVSFYNNEISEKSEIFDDQFSVERPDGSNFTLKIRSTKLEDSAMYFCASSEASGGLGETQYFGPGTRLLVL.

Concerning this clone itself: The junction and the germline gene differ at one end; a read error may be behind it. The J gene is TRBJ2-1, the V gene TRBV7-7; 9 bases are shared with TRBD2. Germline loops: CDR1 SSHAT, CDR2 FNYEAQ (reference sequence). The CDR3 length is 14 residues. The CDR3 is CASSFGSGSNEQFF. The CDR3, as DNA: TGTGCTAGCAGCTTCGGTAGCGGGAGCAATGAGCAGTTCTTC. Drawing the rest from reference TRBV7-7 and TRBJ2-1, the complete variable domain is GAGVSQSPRYKVTKRGQDVTLRCDPISSHATLYWYQQALGQGPEFLTYFNYEAQPDKSGLPSDRFSAERPEGSISTLTIQRTEQRDSAMYRCASSFGSGSNEQFFGPGTRLTVL.

The chain combines TRBV2 with TRBJ1-5; TRBD1 matches at 12 bases. The CDR3 loop spans 15 amino acids. CDR1 and CDR2 (germline): SNHLY, FYNNEI. Trimming cost V 4 bases and J 5 bases; bases outside gene matches: 3. CDR3 residues: CASSGGQGAYQPQHF. DNA of the CDR3: TGTGCCAGCAGTGGGGGACAGGGGGCTTATCAGCCCCAGCATTTT.

The chain carries TRBV10-2 and TRBJ1-5; perhaps TRBD1 as D (5 bases). This CDR3 spans 15 amino acids. V lost 2 bases and J lost 3, with 11 bases in between. Germline-derived CDR1 and CDR2 are WSHSY and SAAADI. The DNA for the CDR3 is TGCGCCAGCAGTGAGGGATCGACAGTCAATCAGCCCCAGCATTTT. Its protein product is CASSEGSTVNQPQHF.

This rearrangement joins TRBV28 to TRBJ1-5, with D possibly TRBD1 on 5 matching bases. Germline CDR1 reads MDHEN; CDR2 reads SYDVKM. This CDR3 region has 15 residues. V was trimmed by 2 bases and J by 7 bases, leaving 15 bases between them. CDR3 nucleotide sequence: TGTGCCAGCAGTTTAGGGGCGGCAGGACCACAGCCCCAGCATTTT. Translation gives CASSLGAAGPQPQHF. Looking up the rest from reference TRBV28 and TRBJ1-5 gives the full variable domain: DVKVTQSSRYLVKRTGEKVFLECVQDMDHENMFWYRQDPGLGLRLIYFSYDVKMKEKGDIPEGYSVSREKKERFSLILESASTNQTSMYLCASSLGAAGPQPQHFGDGTRLSIL.

The chain employs TRBV6-5 and TRBJ2-6; D is ambiguous. The germline V gene has CDR1 MNHEY and CDR2 SVGAGI. V was cut by 5 bases and J by 2 bases, with 10 bases left in between. The CDR3 length is 15 residues. The DNA for the CDR3 is TGTGCCAGCAGTCCGTCCTCCCCTGGGGCCAACGTCCTGACTTTC. Translating gives CASSPSSPGANVLTF.

The genes are TRBV6-1 and TRBJ2-1; TRBD2 matches at 8 bases. Losses at the gene ends were 8 bases for V and 9 bases for J; bases not matched to a gene: 6. This CDR3 has 12 residues. Germline CDR1 and CDR2: MNHNS and SASEGT. CDR3 nucleotides: TGTGCCAGCTGGACTAGCTTGAGTGAGCAGTTCTTC. Encoded protein: CASWTSLSEQFF.

This clone was found once. The chain employs TRBV28 and TRBJ1-2; D unclear. Germline loops: CDR1 MDHEN, CDR2 SYDVKM. The V gene lost 6 bases and the J gene lost 3 bases, with 8 bases spanning the gap. This CDR3 region has 12 residues. In DNA, the CDR3 is TGTGCCAGCAGCAAATCCCACTATGGCTACACCTTC. As protein: CASSKSHYGYTF.

The chain joins TRBV5-1 to TRBJ1-5; D gene uncertain. Trimming took off 1 base at V and 1 base at J, with 9 bases between the two ends. Germline assignment: CDR1 SGHRS and CDR2 YFSETQ. The CDR3 has 15 residues. DNA for the CDR3: TGCGCCAGCAGCTTGCGGGGTGAAAGCAATCAGCCCCAGCATTTT. Translation: CASSLRGESNQPQHF.

CDR3 in amino acids: CASSVRGTIAGELFF. The DNA of the CDR3 is TGTGCCAGCAGTGTGAGGGGGACAATCGCCGGGGAGCTGTTTTTT. The genes are TRBV2 and TRBJ2-2, with D perhaps TRBD1 (6 bases). Germline CDR1 is SNHLY and CDR2 is FYNNEI. Trimming cost V 4 bases and J 6 bases, with 15 bases left between them. The CDR3 covers 15 residues.

The chain uses TRBV27 and TRBJ2-2; 7 nucleotides align to TRBD2. This CDR3 comprises 17 residues. Germline-derived CDR1 and CDR2 are MNHEY and SMNVEV (reference sequence). V trimming: 3 bases; J trimming: 4 bases; junction bases outside the gene matches: 11. CDR3 sequence reads: CASSFRIWTGGTGELFF. CDR3 coding DNA: TGTGCCAGCAGTTTTCGCATCTGGACGGGAGGCACCGGGGAGCTGTTTTTT.

V is TRBV5-1 and J is TRBJ2-7, with D tentatively TRBD1 (6 bases). The CDR3 sequence is 13 residues long. V lost 3 bases and J 5 bases, leaving 12 bases between the germline ends. CDR1 SGHRS and CDR2 YFSETQ come from the germline V gene. The CDR3 is CASSWKDSHEQYF. As DNA, the CDR3 is TGCGCCAGCAGCTGGAAGGACAGCCACGAGCAGTACTTC.

This clone was seen only once. The chain couples TRBV11-2 to TRBJ2-7, with D uncertain. Trimming left V 5 bases short and J 1 base short, with 6 bases between. The germline V gene encodes CDR1 SGHAT and CDR2 FQNNGV. The CDR3 is 12 residues long. CDR3 protein: CASSPVSYEQYF. CDR3 nucleotide sequence: TGTGCCAGCAGCCCCGTGTCCTACGAGCAGTACTTC. The full variable domain, completed using reference TRBV11-2 and TRBJ2-7, is EAGVAQSPRYKIIEKRQSVAFWCNPISGHATLYWYQQILGQGPKLLIQFQNNGVVDDSQLPKDRFSAERLKGVDSTLKIQPAKLEDSAVYLCASSPVSYEQYFGPGTRLTVT.

The chain carries TRBV27 and TRBJ2-7; 9 bases fit TRBD1. The CDR3 spans 14 residues. J was trimmed by 3 bases and V by 6 bases; bases with no gene match: 6. CDR1 and CDR2 from the germline V gene are MNHEY and SMNVEV (reference sequence). This CDR3 is CASSRRGQGYEQYF. As DNA, the CDR3 is TGTGCCAGCAGCCGACGGGGACAGGGCTACGAGCAGTACTTC.

The J gene is TRBJ2-7, the V gene TRBV11-1; 10 bases are shared with TRBD1. Germline CDR1 reads SGHAT; CDR2 reads FQDESV (reference sequence). Trimming took 6 bases from V and 7 from J; bases not matched to a gene: 9. The CDR3 contains 14 residues. The CDR3 protein is CASSRPGQGHEQYF. The CDR3 DNA follows: TGTGCCAGCAGTAGACCGGGACAGGGGCATGAGCAGTACTTC. The entire variable domain, with the rest obtained from reference TRBV11-1 and TRBJ2-7, is as follows: EAEVAQSPRYKITEKSQAVAFWCDPISGHATLYWYRQILGQGPELLVQFQDESVVDDSQLPKDRFSAERLKGVDSTLKIQPAELGDSAMYLCASSRPGQGHEQYFGPGTRLTVT.

J is TRBJ1-2 and V is TRBV28; a possible D gene is TRBD1 (6 bases). The CDR3 has 16 amino acids. V lost 2 bases and J lost 8, with 21 bases in between. Germline V CDR1 and CDR2: MDHEN, SYDVKM. CDR3 bases: TGTGCCAGCAGTTTAATTGTGGGAAGGGGGTCGGGCGGCTACACCTTC. It specifies CASSLIVGRGSGGYTF.

The chain links TRBV7-9 to TRBJ2-3; 10 bases align to TRBD2. The CDR3 totals 13 residues. Germline V CDR1 and CDR2: SEHNR, FQNEAQ (reference sequence). V dropped 5 bases and J dropped 5; count of bases not matched to a gene: 1. CDR3 nucleotides: TGTGCCAGCAGCCGACTAGCGGGAGATACGCAGTATTTT. The encoded protein is CASSRLAGDTQYF.

The gene calls are TRBV13 and TRBJ1-2; tentative D call: TRBD1 (5 bases). CDR1 is PRHDT and CDR2 is FYEKMQ in the germline V gene (reference sequence). The V end lost 3 bases, the J end lost 1 base, and 9 bases lay between the germline ends. The CDR3 totals 14 residues. CDR3 loop: CASSLRQLNYGYTF. CDR3 sequence (DNA): TGTGCCAGCAGCTTGAGACAGCTTAACTATGGCTACACCTTC.

This sequence joins TRBV19 and TRBJ2-1; TRBD2 is a possible D gene (5 bases). Germline V gene data show CDR1 as LNHDA and CDR2 as SQIVND (reference sequence). The germline V and J ends were trimmed by 5 bases and 3 bases, with 14 bases remaining between them. The CDR3 extends over 15 amino acids. In nucleotides, the CDR3 is TGTGCCAGTAGTCCAGGAAGCGGATACTACAATGAGCAGTTCTTC. It codes for CASSPGSGYYNEQFF.

The chain is built from TRBV11-2 and TRBJ2-1; 11 nucleotides line up with TRBD2. J gave up 8 bases and V 5 bases, and 8 bases lay outside the gene matches. Germline CDR1 is SGHAT and CDR2 is FQNNGV. The CDR3 runs 15 residues. CDR3 nucleotide sequence: TGTGCCAGCAGCCATAGCGGGGGGGTCGTCGATGAGCAGTTCTTC. As protein: CASSHSGGVVDEQFF.

This clone was counted a few times. The chain combines TRBV7-3 with TRBJ2-7; 12 positions match TRBD2. Trimming cost V 6 bases and J 7 bases; bases outside gene matches: 10. The CDR3 loop spans 15 amino acids. The germline CDR1 and CDR2 sequences are SGHTA and FQGTGA. This CDR3 is CASSLPGLAGCEQYF. The CDR3 DNA reads as TGTGCCAGCAGTTTACCGGGACTAGCGGGTTGTGAGCAGTACTTC.

J is TRBJ1-5 and V is TRBV15; 8 positions agree with TRBD1. Germline V gene data show CDR1 as LNHNV and CDR2 as YYDKDF (reference sequence). The CDR3 is made up of 15 amino acids. Trimming removed 9 bases from V and 3 bases from J; junction bases left unmatched: 10. The CDR3 DNA sequence: TGTGCCACAGCCACGACAGGGGCGGACAATCAGCCCCAGCATTTT. This translates into CATATTGADNQPQHF. The full variable domain, completed using reference TRBV15 and TRBJ1-5, is DAMVIQNPRYQVTQFGKPVTLSCSQTLNHNVMYWYQQKSSQAPKLLFHYYDKDFNNEADTPDNFQSRRPNTSFCFLDIRSPGLGDTAMYLCATATTGADNQPQHFGDGTRLSIL.

The chain is built from TRBV4-1 and TRBJ2-7, with TRBD1 as a possible D gene (7 bases). The CDR3 length is 14 residues. Germline CDR1 and CDR2: MGHRA and YSYEKL. Between the trimmed V and J ends, which lost 1 base and 4 bases, there was a span of 11 bases. The CDR3 coding sequence is TGCGCCAGCAGCCAAGGGCGGGGACAGTACGAGCAGTACTTC. This sequence encodes CASSQGRGQYEQYF.

The chain has TRBV28 and TRBJ1-4, with 7 bases fitting TRBD1. V lost 5 bases and J lost 8; bases outside the gene matches: 14. CDR1 is MDHEN, CDR2 SYDVKM, per germline. The CDR3 is 16 amino acids. CDR3 bases: TGTGCCAGCAGTGGCCTTACGACAGGGTGGGTAGAAAAACTGTTTTTT. It specifies CASSGLTTGWVEKLFF.

This clone was seen once. This chain connects TRBV5-4 to TRBJ2-5; 7 nucleotides align to TRBD1. Trimming cost V 2 bases and J 1 base; bases outside gene matches: 5. Germline V CDR1 and CDR2: SGHNT, YYREEE (reference sequence). There are 15 residues in the CDR3. In DNA form, the CDR3 reads TGTGCCAGCAGCTTACCGACAGGGTCCCAAGAGACCCAGTACTTC. Encoded protein: CASSLPTGSQETQYF.

The V and J genes are TRBV5-1 and TRBJ2-7; 8 nucleotides agree with TRBD1. The V gene's germline CDR1 is SGHRS and CDR2 YFSETQ. Trimming at V came to 4 bases and at J to 4 bases, leaving 16 bases not matched to a gene. The CDR3 has 17 residues. The CDR3 is CASSRRTGQEPSYEQYF. Written as DNA, the CDR3 is TGCGCCAGCAGCCGGCGGACGGGACAGGAGCCTTCATACGAGCAGTACTTC.

The rearrangement links TRBV6-1 to TRBJ2-5, with D tentatively TRBD2 (5 bases). Per germline, CDR1 MNHNS and CDR2 SASEGT. The CDR3 totals 13 residues. The V end was cut by 3 bases, the J end by 4 bases, with 9 bases between. CDR3 nucleotides: TGTGCCAGCAGTGAGATAGGGAGAGAGACCCAGTACTTC. Its protein is CASSEIGRETQYF.